The entry below gives a single T cell receptor beta chain sequence along with its context. This clonotype was recorded many times. Its antigen remains unidentified. No base qualities exist here, and no much larger clone lies one base off it. This sample was included in a study of T cells after yellow fever vaccination (dated by TCRdb to 2018 to 2020). At the level of the whole study: The SMART-Seq v4 Ultra Low Input RNA kit was used to prepare libraries from fractions with low cell numbers. Two healthy male donors, one aged 18 to 30 and one aged 30 to 40 years, were included in the cohort. To track T-cell clones before and after primary and booster YFV17D yellow fever vaccination, bulk TCR alpha and beta repertoires were sequenced longitudinally. Blood was collected at multiple timepoints before and after primary and secondary immunization, and bulk PBMC replicates and cell subsets were isolated.

The CDR3 starts with the cysteine, ends with the phenylalanine, and has 16 residues. The only DNA kept is the CDR3, 48 bases in frame from the first base. The V end loses 3 bases and the J end loses 3 bases, and a stretch of 14 bases separates them. The meaning of the sample's treatment or condition label: live attenuated yellow fever vaccine strain. PBMCs were isolated from peripheral blood using a standard Ficoll-Paque protocol. Dynabeads CD4 and CD8 positive selection kits were used to isolate CD4 and CD8 T-cell fractions. RNA was extracted with TriZol from bulk PBMCs, CD4 and CD8 fractions, and dextramer-positive and dextramer-negative fractions. TCR cDNA was synthesized by 5'RACE template switching, through which a universal primer site and unique molecular identifiers were introduced. cDNA synthesis was primed from both the TCR alpha and TCR beta constant segments. Library amplification used two PCR steps, and the second PCR step added sample barcodes and sequencing adapters. Sequencing of the libraries was done on either Illumina HiSeq 2500 (2x100 bp) or NovaSeq (2x150 bp). Turning to the authors' computational methods: Reads were demultiplexed and collapsed into UMI consensus sequences with MIGEC, and V(D)J alignment was performed with MiXCR. Vaccine-responding clonotypes were defined with edgeR using replicate PBMC samples, requiring FDR below 0.01 and a log2 fold change above 5 up to day 15. Each bulk clonotype was labeled CD4 or CD8 based on which sequenced repertoire, CD4 or CD8, contained the clonotype at higher abundance. Through fastp at Q25 and MiXCR, TCRdb rebuilt clones from the public reads, retaining in-frame beta chains. Identical CDR3 protein sequences are pooled into one entry, listed with their most common genes and DNA. These V and J calls are TCRdb output, not the study's own analysis. Here the sample has 200,000 to 300,000 distinct CDR3 sequences; approximately 6.3% occur a single time. Clones ranked in the top ten supply around 1.1% of the sample.

Beyond this particular receptor, the publication reports: Because the study included only a couple of donors, the extent to which the findings can be generalized is limited. Computational filtering was needed because FACS-sorted repertoires could contain abundant contaminating clonotypes from the bulk population. A small fraction of clonotypes showed up in both the CD4 and CD8 compartments, probably as a result of convergent recombination. After the booster, most clones that had expanded after primary vaccination were detected again (almost 97% of CD4 and over 75% of CD8), suggesting broad maintenance of memory. The secondary T-cell response was found to be weaker but faster than the primary response, with a peak reached on day 5 rather than on day 15.

This specimen was CD4+ T cells sorted from PBMCs, taken on the day of the yellow fever booster vaccination. The sequence was collected from a man younger than 40 who received the YFV17D yellow fever vaccine. The chain joins TRBV12-3 or TRBV12-4 to TRBJ2-2; no D gene call is confident. The CDR3 protein is CASSLPQEAYTGELFF. Read as DNA, the sequence is TGTGCCAGCAGTTTGCCGCAAGAGGCCTACACCGGGGAGCTGTTTTTT.